This T cell receptor beta chain was found in a study of blood T cells in healthy people across ages. Study-level points and caveats: The study lacked donor CMV status, which possibly confounded expanded clonotype changes. Naive CD4+ cells and diversity were both higher in long-lived donors than in aged donors.

This CDR3 is built from 15 residues. Then a second PCR, running about 6 to 11 cycles, was carried out with a sample-barcoded 5' primer and a J-beta primer mix. TCRdb reanalysed the 5' RACE reads using MiXCR and keeps one entry per CDR3 protein. The profile shows hundreds of thousands of distinct CDR3 sequences, 35% to 45% of them singletons. This clonotype appeared once. Its antigen is as yet unknown. No conserved phenylalanine or tryptophan is present at the end of the CDR3, so a read error is the likely explanation. Sequenced material: blood. This chain connects TRBV12-3 or TRBV12-4 to TRBJ2-4, with TRBD2 identical over 7 bases. Gene TRBJ2-7 matches the end of the DNA better, so the J call may be wrong. The source of this sequence is an older woman in good health. The CDR3 coding sequence is TGTGCCAGCAGTGACGCGGGCGGGACTATCTACGAGCAGTACTTA. Its protein product is CASSDAGGTIYEQYL.